The subject of this entry is one T cell receptor (beta chain). This entry comes from a study of response to subunit inactivated influenza vaccine. The germline CDR1 and CDR2 sequences are MDHEN and SYDVKM. Between the trimmed V and J ends, which lost 7 bases and 4 bases, there was a span of 11 bases. The CDR3 is made up of 13 amino acids. TCRdb redid the calling of the RT-PCR reads with MiXCR, one entry per CDR3 protein. The sample consists of a few hundred thousand distinct CDR3 sequences, about 15% of them appearing once. The chain uses TRBV28 and TRBJ1-5; D gene ambiguous. This specimen consisted of PBMCs from blood, obtained approximately 13 days after vaccination. This receptor was obtained from a man in his fifties who received an inactivated influenza vaccine. The CDR3 sequence: CASKSLPNQPQHF. CDR3 bases: TGTGCCAGCAAATCGTTACCGAATCAGCCCCAGCATTTT.